This entry lists 24 T cell receptor beta chains sequenced from one sample in a study of T-cell reconstitution after alpha-beta-depleted transplantation in children. This sample's TCRbeta library carried unique molecular identifier barcodes. TCRdb re-derived calls from the PCR reads in MiXCR, one entry per CDR3 protein. The data hold about 420,000 distinct CDR3 sequences, with about 16% observed a single time. The sample was PBMCs, mostly from graft donor cells, taken 360 days after TCRalphabeta/CD19-depleted stem cell transplant. These receptors all come from a boy under three years old who had a stem cell transplant for Wiskott-Aldrich syndrome, so the T cells may come from the graft donor.

The chain is built from TRBV9 and TRBJ2-3, with no clear D. This CDR3 contains 14 residues. Germline CDR1 reads SGDLS; CDR2 reads YYNGEE. Deletions cut 0 bases from V and 4 bases from J, with 9 bases between. This CDR3 is CASSVDGHADTQYF. CDR3 DNA sequence: TGTGCCAGCAGCGTAGATGGTCACGCAGATACGCAGTATTTT.

This clonotype was detected a few times. The chain is built from TRBV7-3 and TRBJ2-7; 8 positions agree with TRBD2. CDR1 is SGHTA and CDR2 is FQGTGA in the germline V gene. V trimming: 4 bases; J trimming: 2 bases; junction bases outside the gene matches: 16. CDR3 length: 18 residues. The DNA for the CDR3 is TGTGCCAGCAGCTCCCGGGACTCCTTAGCGGGGCCAACCTACGAGCAGTACTTC. Its translation is CASSSRDSLAGPTYEQYF.

This clonotype appeared a few times. The chain joins TRBV6-1 to TRBJ1-6; D perhaps matches TRBD1 (6 bases). From germline, CDR1 is MNHNS and CDR2 SASEGT. Trimming took 3 bases from V and 7 from J, leaving 22 bases between them. The CDR3 covers 18 residues. In nucleotides, the CDR3 is TGTGCCAGCAGTGATGACAGGAAGAAGCTGAAGGGGAATTCACCCCTCCACTTT. Encoded protein: CASSDDRKKLKGNSPLHF.

This clonotype was recorded a few times. The chain couples TRBV12-5 to TRBJ2-1; tentative D call: TRBD1 (5 bases). Germline-derived CDR1 and CDR2 are LGHNT and FRNRAP. The CDR3 has 14 residues. Trimming took 7 bases from V and 3 from J, leaving 13 bases between them. CDR3 protein: CASAQDSFYNEQFF. In nucleotides, the CDR3 is TGTGCTAGTGCGCAAGACAGCTTCTACAATGAGCAGTTCTTC.

This clonotype was detected many times. This chain links TRBV20-1 with TRBJ2-1, with D possibly TRBD2 on 5 matching bases. Germline CDR1 DFQATT, CDR2 SNEGSKA (reference sequence). V was trimmed by 0 bases and J by 12 bases, leaving 12 bases between them. This CDR3 has 12 residues. CDR3 DNA sequence: TGCAGTGCTAGAGAAGTAGCGCCCGGGCAGTTCTTC. Translating it yields CSAREVAPGQFF.

This clonotype was observed a few times. The chain employs TRBV29-1 and TRBJ2-3; maybe TRBD2 (6 bases). V shed 4 bases and J shed 9 bases, with 17 bases lying between them. Germline assignment: CDR1 SQVTM and CDR2 ANQGSEA. CDR3 length: 13 amino acids. DNA of the CDR3: TGCAGCGTTGCTGCGCTGGAGGGTGGCACGCAGTATTTT. Its translation is CSVAALEGGTQYF.

The CDR3: CASLDVGQETQYF. DNA of the CDR3: TGTGCCAGCCTAGACGTCGGCCAAGAGACCCAGTACTTC. This chain joins TRBV7-9 and TRBJ2-5; D remains ambiguous. The CDR3 is 13 residues long. Per the germline V gene, CDR1 is SEHNR and CDR2 is FQNEAQ (reference sequence). V was clipped by 8 bases and J by 1 base, with 11 bases between them.

There are a few counts of this clonotype. The chain links TRBV15 to TRBJ2-7, with D perhaps being TRBD1 or TRBD2 (6 bases each). The germline V gene has CDR1 LNHNV and CDR2 YYDKDF (reference sequence). V lost 1 base to trimming and J lost 6 bases, with 10 bases between them. CDR3 length equals 13 residues. The CDR3 coding sequence is TGTGCCACCAGCAGAGTTAGGGGGGCCGAGCAGTACTTC. Its protein is CATSRVRGAEQYF.

The CDR3 coding sequence is TGTGCCACCAGTGATCCCCGGGACCCTTCTGAAGCTTTCTTT. Its translation: CATSDPRDPSEAFF. The V call is TRBV24-1, the J call TRBJ1-1; tentative D call: TRBD1 (5 bases). This CDR3 comprises 14 residues. The germline V and J ends were trimmed by 3 bases and 6 bases, with 13 bases remaining between them. Germline V gives CDR1 KGHDR, CDR2 SFDVKD.

This clonotype was counted a few times. The CDR3 sequence: CASSLDREAFF. The CDR3 DNA is TGTGCCAGCAGCTTAGATCGAGAAGCTTTCTTT. The rearrangement uses TRBV7-9 and TRBJ1-1; D not certain. Between the trimmed V and J ends, which lost 1 base and 8 bases, there was a span of 5 bases. This CDR3 is built from 11 residues. Per germline, CDR1 SEHNR and CDR2 FQNEAQ (reference sequence).

This clonotype was counted between two and nine times. The V gene is TRBV3-1, the J gene TRBJ2-1; TRBD2 aligns across 14 bases. Germline values: CDR1 LGHDT, CDR2 YNNKEL (reference sequence). The junction had 5 bases not matched to a gene; V was cut back by 4 bases and J by 6 bases. This CDR3 is built from 16 residues. DNA of the CDR3: TGTGCCAGCAGCCGACTAGCGGGGGGGCATGGCAATGAGCAGTTCTTC. Translation: CASSRLAGGHGNEQFF.

This clonotype has more than one count but fewer than ten. The genes are TRBV10-2 and TRBJ2-3; D possibly matches TRBD1 or TRBD2 (5 bases each). The CDR3 totals 11 residues. V lost 3 bases and J 9 bases, leaving 7 bases between the germline ends. Looked up from germline, CDR1 is WSHSY and CDR2 is SAAADI. In nucleotides, the CDR3 is TGCGCCAGCAGTGACAGGGAGACGCAGTATTTT. It is translated as CASSDRETQYF.

This rearrangement joins TRBV20-1 to TRBJ1-5, with D maybe TRBD1 (6 bases). Trimming removed 2 bases at V and 6 bases at J, with 11 bases between. Germline V gene sequence: CDR1 DFQATT, CDR2 SNEGSKA (reference sequence). The CDR3 contains 13 residues. Written as DNA, the CDR3 is TGCAGTGCTAGAAGGGACACAGGTCAGCCCCAGCATTTT. Translation gives CSARRDTGQPQHF.

This chain connects TRBV7-9 to TRBJ2-6, with D possibly TRBD1 on 6 matching bases. With 5 bases removed from V and 4 bases from J, the gap between germline ends came to 15 bases. The germline V gene has CDR1 SEHNR and CDR2 FQNEAQ (reference sequence). The CDR3 has 16 residues. For the CDR3, the DNA is TGTGCCAGCAGCCACCCGCAGGGGCGGGGGGCCAACGTCCTGACTTTC. Its translation is CASSHPQGRGANVLTF. The complete variable domain, with remaining parts taken from reference TRBV7-9 and TRBJ2-6, reads DTGVSQNPRHKITKRGQNVTFRCDPISEHNRLYWYRQTLGQGPEFLTYFQNEAQLEKSRLLSDRFSAERPKGSFSTLEIQRTEQGDSAMYLCASSHPQGRGANVLTFGAGSRLTVL.

The J gene is TRBJ2-3, the V gene TRBV4-1, with D perhaps matching TRBD2 (5 bases). This CDR3 contains 16 residues. Trimming removed 3 bases from V and 2 bases from J, with 15 bases in between. The germline CDR1 and CDR2 sequences are MGHRA and YSYEKL. CDR3 residues: CASSQMYSDTTDTQYF. The CDR3 DNA follows: TGCGCCAGCAGCCAGATGTATAGCGACACCACAGATACGCAGTATTTT.

This clonotype has more than one count but fewer than ten. The chain joins TRBV5-1 to TRBJ2-7, with 8 bases that match TRBD2. After removal of 0 bases from V and 5 bases from J, the junction contained 13 bases not matched to a gene. The germline gives CDR1 SGHRS, CDR2 YFSETQ. The CDR3 has 17 amino acids. CDR3 region: CASSLGGAGAPIHEQYF. The CDR3 bases are TGCGCCAGCAGCTTGGGGGGAGCGGGGGCCCCTATACACGAGCAGTACTTC.

A few counts support this clonotype. The chain uses TRBV6-5 and TRBJ2-7, with D tentatively TRBD1 (6 bases). This CDR3 is 16 amino acids long. Trimming took off 2 bases at V and 2 bases at J, with 16 bases between the two ends. Germline assignment: CDR1 MNHEY and CDR2 SVGAGI. The CDR3 DNA reads TGTGCCAGCAGTTACCTGGGACATCCAAACCCCTACGAGCAGTACTTC. This translates into CASSYLGHPNPYEQYF.

There are a few counts of this clonotype. The chain joins TRBV24-1 to TRBJ1-2, with TRBD1 as a possible D gene (6 bases). Trimming removed 4 bases from V and 5 bases from J, with 22 bases in between. CDR1 KGHDR and CDR2 SFDVKD come from the germline V gene. The CDR3 is 17 amino acids. The CDR3 DNA sequence: TGTGCCACCAGTGACCGGTTGGGGGGCGAGGAAGTTTATGGCTACACCTTC. Translating gives CATSDRLGGEEVYGYTF.

The J gene is TRBJ2-3, the V gene TRBV2, with TRBD2 matching over 10 bases. The CDR3 length is 18 residues. The ends lost 2 bases at V and 4 bases at J; junction bases unmatched: 12. Germline CDR1 is SNHLY and CDR2 is FYNNEI. The CDR3: CASSENLGLAGDSDTQYF. DNA for the CDR3: TGTGCCAGCAGTGAAAACCTAGGGCTAGCGGGAGACTCAGATACGCAGTATTTT.

The gene calls are TRBV20-1 and TRBJ1-1; D is ambiguous. Germline CDR1 is DFQATT and CDR2 is SNEGSKA (reference sequence). CDR3 length: 12 residues. With 1 base removed from V and 5 bases from J, the gap between germline ends came to 8 bases. The CDR3 region has the DNA TGCAGTGCTAGAGGGCATTGGACTGAAGCTTTCTTT. Encoded protein: CSARGHWTEAFF.

This clonotype was seen only a few times. V gene TRBV10-3 combines with J gene TRBJ2-1; tentatively, D is TRBD2 (6 bases). Trimming took 0 bases from V and 4 from J, leaving 13 bases between them. Germline V gene sequence: CDR1 ENHRY, CDR2 SYGVKD. CDR3 length: 16 residues. CDR3 coding DNA: TGTGCCATCAGTGAGTCCCACGGGAGATCATACAATGAGCAGTTCTTC. Amino acids: CAISESHGRSYNEQFF.

The J gene is TRBJ2-2, the V gene TRBV5-5; D unresolved. The CDR3 is 13 residues long. The germline V and J ends were trimmed by 4 bases and 6 bases, with 10 bases remaining between them. Germline CDR1 is SGHKS and CDR2 is YYEKEE (reference sequence). CDR3 protein: CASSNIWAGELFF. Here the CDR3 DNA reads TGTGCCAGCAGCAACATCTGGGCCGGGGAGCTGTTTTTT. The whole variable domain, filled in from reference TRBV5-5 and TRBJ2-2, reads DAGVTQSPTHLIKTRGQQVTLRCSPISGHKSVSWYQQVLGQGPQFIFQYYEKEERGRGNFPDRFSARQFPNYSSELNVNALLLGDSALYLCASSNIWAGELFFGEGSRLTVL.

This clonotype was seen repeatedly, ten times or more. The chain employs TRBV3-1 and TRBJ2-3; D unresolved. Germline values: CDR1 LGHDT, CDR2 YNNKEL (reference sequence). The CDR3 consists of 12 residues. V lost 3 bases and J lost 0, with 1 base in between. The CDR3 loop is CASSQSTDTQYF. The CDR3 nucleotides are TGTGCCAGCAGCCAGAGCACAGATACGCAGTATTTT.

The V call is TRBV20-1, the J call TRBJ2-5, with D unclear. This CDR3 is built from 11 residues. Between the trimmed V and J ends, which lost 5 bases and 5 bases, there was a span of 9 bases. In germline, CDR1 is DFQATT, CDR2 SNEGSKA (reference sequence). The CDR3 region has the DNA TGCAGTGCTCTCCTGAGTGAGACCCAGTACTTC. It codes for CSALLSETQYF.